One and the same sample provided the 23 T cell receptor beta chains below, sequenced in a study of chemoradiotherapy in HPV16-positive cancers. The table came from immunoSEQ multiplex PCR; TCRdb's copy has only in-frame clones and leaves some out. The sample carries 6,000 to 8,000 clones, roughly four fifths recorded once. The sample consisted of blood, taken from a patient who underwent chemoradiotherapy. These receptors originate from a human donor with HPV-associated anogenital cancer.

The V call is TRBV19, the J call TRBJ1-1; D is unresolved. The V end lost 1 base, the J end lost 7 bases, and 7 bases lay between the germline ends. Germline V gene data show CDR1 as LNHDA and CDR2 as SQIVND (reference sequence). The CDR3 runs 12 residues. This CDR3 reads CASSIGHREAFF. The CDR3 DNA is TGTGCCAGTAGTATAGGCCACCGTGAAGCTTTCTTT.

V is TRBV7-2 and J is TRBJ1-5; tentatively, D is TRBD1 (5 bases). CDR3 length: 13 residues. Germline V gene data show CDR1 as SGHTA and CDR2 as FQGNSA. Trimming shortened V by 2 bases and J by 5 bases, and 7 bases separated the two germline ends. CDR3 in amino acids: CASSLQGDQPQHF. For the CDR3, the DNA is TGTGCCAGCAGCTTACAGGGCGATCAGCCCCAGCATTTT.

V is TRBV2 and J is TRBJ2-5; maybe TRBD1 (5 bases). Germline CDR1 is SNHLY and CDR2 is FYNNEI. The length of the CDR3 is 12 residues. With 9 bases removed from V and 7 bases from J, the gap between germline ends came to 15 bases. CDR3 residues: CARGPPRGTQYF. CDR3 bases: TGTGCCAGAGGACCCCCAAGGGGGACCCAGTACTTC.

This sequence joins TRBV6-6 and TRBJ2-1; D may be TRBD2 (5 bases). From germline, CDR1 is MNHNY and CDR2 SVGAGI (reference sequence). V lost 7 bases, J lost 6 bases, and 19 bases lay in between. The CDR3 contains 15 residues. Written as DNA, the CDR3 is TGTGCCAGCACCCTACCACTAGAGAACGGCAATGAGCAGTTCTTC. This sequence encodes CASTLPLENGNEQFF.

The V call is TRBV7-9, the J call TRBJ1-2, with D perhaps matching TRBD1 (5 bases). The CDR3 is 13 amino acids. The germline CDR1 and CDR2 sequences are SEHNR and FQNEAQ (reference sequence). Trimming took 2 bases from V and 5 from J, leaving 9 bases between them. CDR3 DNA sequence: TGTGCCAGCAGCTTAATCAGGGAATATGGCTACACCTTC. Its translation: CASSLIREYGYTF.

The V gene is TRBV19, the J gene TRBJ2-7, with 10 bases aligning to TRBD1. Losses at the gene ends were 4 bases for V and 6 bases for J; bases not matched to a gene: 9. Per the germline V gene, CDR1 is LNHDA and CDR2 is SQIVND (reference sequence). This CDR3 comprises 15 residues. CDR3 coding DNA: TGTGCCAGTAGTAAATCGGGACAGGGGAGATCCGAGCAGTACTTC. This sequence encodes CASSKSGQGRSEQYF.

The rearrangement joins TRBV5-8 to TRBJ2-5, with 13 nucleotides matching TRBD2. Unmatched junction bases numbered 10, after V lost 6 bases and J lost 5 bases. Germline V lookup: CDR1 SGHTS, CDR2 YDEGEE. This CDR3 region has 16 residues. The CDR3 coding sequence is TGTGCCAGCACCGACCGACTAGCGGGGGGCAAGGAGACCCAGTACTTC. Encoded protein: CASTDRLAGGKETQYF.

J is TRBJ2-7 and V is TRBV5-6, with 8 positions matching TRBD1. CDR1 and CDR2 (germline): SGHDT, YYEEEE. V lost 4 bases to trimming and J lost 5 bases; unmatched junction nucleotides: 2. The CDR3 loop spans 12 amino acids. The CDR3: CASSPGQDEQYF. DNA of the CDR3: TGTGCCAGCAGCCCGGGACAGGACGAGCAGTACTTC.

This chain uses TRBV4-3 with TRBJ1-2, with D uncertain. The CDR3 is 16 residues long. V lost 0 bases to trimming and J lost 0 bases, with 11 bases between them. Germline V gene data show CDR1 as LGHNA and CDR2 as YSLEER. CDR3 in amino acids: CASSQDLGGANYGYTF. CDR3 in DNA: TGCGCCAGCAGCCAAGATCTCGGCGGAGCTAACTATGGCTACACCTTC.

Regarding this clone: The junction differs from germline at one of its ends, possibly a read error. The gene calls are TRBV28 and TRBJ1-4; D not resolved. Germline-derived CDR1 and CDR2 are MDHEN and SYDVKM. The CDR3 has 15 amino acids. Here the CDR3 DNA reads TGTGCCAGCAGTATATGGGTTGCAACTAATGAAAAACTGTTTTTT. Translated, it gives CASSIWVATNEKLFF.

This clone was observed a handful of times. The chain joins TRBV9 to TRBJ2-7; possible D gene TRBD1, 6 bases. Trimming removed 0 bases from V and 6 bases from J, with 10 bases in between. From germline, CDR1 is SGDLS and CDR2 YYNGEE. The CDR3 runs to 13 residues. The CDR3 loop reads CASSVAAGVEQYF. CDR3 nucleotides: TGTGCCAGCAGCGTAGCGGCAGGGGTCGAGCAGTACTTC. Full variable domain (remainder filled in from reference TRBV9 and TRBJ2-7): DSGVTQTPKHLITATGQRVTLRCSPRSGDLSVYWYQQSLDQGLQFLIQYYNGEERAKGNILERFSAQQFPDLHSELNLSSLELGDSALYFCASSVAAGVEQYFGPGTRLTVT.

V is TRBV7-9 and J is TRBJ1-5, with a possible D match to TRBD1 (6 bases). V lost 5 bases and J 6 bases, leaving 11 bases between the germline ends. CDR3 size: 13 residues. Germline lookup yields CDR1 SEHNR and CDR2 FQNEAQ (reference sequence). The CDR3 DNA follows: TGTGCCAGCAGCGCGCAGGGGACTCAGCCCCAGCATTTT. Protein sequence: CASSAQGTQPQHF.

The rearrangement links TRBV6-1 to TRBJ2-7, with D possibly TRBD2 on 6 matching bases. In germline, CDR1 is MNHNS, CDR2 SASEGT. CDR3 length equals 15 residues. V shed 4 bases and J shed 0 bases, with 13 bases lying between them. CDR3: CASSVNWGDSYEQYF. The CDR3 DNA sequence: TGTGCCAGCAGTGTTAATTGGGGGGACTCCTACGAGCAGTACTTC.

The chain couples TRBV5-1 to TRBJ1-2; D unclear. CDR1 and CDR2 (germline): SGHRS, YFSETQ. The CDR3 is 12 residues long. V was shortened by 4 bases and J by 5 bases, with 9 bases between the two germline ends. In DNA, the CDR3 is TGCGCCAGCAGCCCAGGAGCTTATGGCTACACCTTC. Translating gives CASSPGAYGYTF. Combining the CDR3 with reference TRBV5-1 and TRBJ1-2 gives the whole variable domain KAGVTQTPRYLIKTRGQQVTLSCSPISGHRSVSWYQQTPGQGLQFLFEYFSETQRNKGNFPGRFSGRQFSNSRSEMNVSTLELGDSALYLCASSPGAYGYTFGSGTRLTVV.

The chain has TRBV6-5 and TRBJ2-7; TRBD1 agrees at 9 bases. V trimming: 6 bases; J trimming: 0 bases; junction bases outside the gene matches: 3. The CDR3 has 14 residues. Germline-derived CDR1 and CDR2 are MNHEY and SVGAGI. The CDR3 region has the DNA TGTGCCAGCAGAGGACAGGGGAGCTCCTACGAGCAGTACTTC. Encoded protein: CASRGQGSSYEQYF.

The chain joins TRBV29-1 to TRBJ2-7, with TRBD1 matching 7 bases. The CDR3 covers 16 residues. V gave up 4 bases and J gave up 2 bases; unmatched junction bases: 14. The V gene's germline CDR1 is SQVTM and CDR2 ANQGSEA. Here the CDR3 DNA reads TGCAGCGTTGGGTCCCGTACAGGGGTGAATGCCTACGAGCAGTACTTC. It encodes CSVGSRTGVNAYEQYF.

The gene calls are TRBV27 and TRBJ1-5, with D possibly TRBD1 on 5 matching bases. The CDR3 is 14 residues long. CDR1 and CDR2 (germline): MNHEY, SMNVEV (reference sequence). Trimming took off 2 bases at V and 4 bases at J, with 9 bases between the two ends. The CDR3 spells CASSLGTVNQPQHF. The CDR3 DNA is TGTGCCAGCAGTTTAGGGACGGTTAATCAGCCCCAGCATTTT.

The V gene is TRBV28, the J gene TRBJ2-1; TRBD2 is a possible D gene (5 bases). CDR1 and CDR2 (germline): MDHEN, SYDVKM. The ends were cut back, 3 bases at V and 3 bases at J, with 18 bases in the middle. The CDR3 loop spans 17 amino acids. The CDR3 DNA sequence: TGTGCCAGCAGTTTTAGTTTTCGGGGTGCTCGCTACAATGAGCAGTTCTTC. This codes for CASSFSFRGARYNEQFF. Full variable domain (rest looked up from reference TRBV28 and TRBJ2-1): DVKVTQSSRYLVKRTGEKVFLECVQDMDHENMFWYRQDPGLGLRLIYFSYDVKMKEKGDIPEGYSVSREKKERFSLILESASTNQTSMYLCASSFSFRGARYNEQFFGPGTRLTVL.

The genes are TRBV20-1 and TRBJ1-2; D gene unclear. CDR3 size: 11 residues. The germline V gene encodes CDR1 DFQATT and CDR2 SNEGSKA (reference sequence). V was trimmed by 5 bases and J by 6 bases, leaving 10 bases between them. The CDR3 nucleotides read TGCAGTGCTCGGGATCAACATGGCTACACCTTC. This translates into CSARDQHGYTF.

This rearrangement joins TRBV7-8 to TRBJ1-3; no clear D gene. Germline values: CDR1 SGHVS, CDR2 FQNEAQ. The CDR3 covers 15 residues. Trimming removed 0 bases from V and 3 bases from J, with 9 bases in between. The CDR3 protein is CASSLAGRLGNTIYF. The CDR3 coding sequence is TGTGCCAGCAGCTTAGCGGGCAGACTTGGAAACACCATATATTTT.

This rearrangement joins TRBV7-3 to TRBJ1-1; D uncertain. CDR1 SGHTA and CDR2 FQGTGA come from the germline V gene. Trimming stripped 2 bases from V and 3 bases from J, with 7 bases between. This CDR3 region has 13 residues. Written as DNA, the CDR3 is TGTGCCAGCAGCTTAGAGCGGCACACTGAAGCTTTCTTT. Protein product: CASSLERHTEAFF. Full variable domain (rest looked up from reference TRBV7-3 and TRBJ1-1): GAGVSQTPSNKVTEKGKYVELRCDPISGHTALYWYRQSLGQGPEFLIYFQGTGAADDSGLPNDRFFAVRPEGSVSTLKIQRTERGDSAVYLCASSLERHTEAFFGQGTRLTVV.

This chain uses TRBV2 with TRBJ2-7; 9 nucleotides match TRBD1. The ends lost 9 bases at V and 4 bases at J; junction bases unmatched: 10. Germline V gene lookup returns CDR1 SNHLY and CDR2 FYNNEI. The CDR3 contains 14 residues. The CDR3 DNA follows: TGTGCCAGTTTAAGGGACAGGGTGTCGTACGAGCAGTACTTC. Translating it yields CASLRDRVSYEQYF.

This chain joins TRBV5-1 and TRBJ2-3, with D unclear. CDR1 and CDR2 (germline): SGHRS, YFSETQ. This CDR3 is 14 amino acids long. The germline V and J ends were trimmed by 1 base and 4 bases, with 10 bases remaining between them. In DNA form, the CDR3 reads TGCGCCAGCAGCTTGATCTTCATGGCAGATACGCAGTATTTT. Amino acids: CASSLIFMADTQYF.